This TCR beta chain stems from a study of T cell changes during pregnancy in multiple sclerosis (dated by TCRdb to the late 2010s). Notes on the research overall: The study looked at changes in the T cell repertoire across pregnancy in women with multiple sclerosis.

On this clone itself: It lacks a known antigen. Within one base of it there is no much larger clone, and no base qualities were kept.

The CDR1 and CDR2 encoded by the germline V gene are SGHDT and YYEEEE. For this chain, trimming is 4 bases at the V end and 4 bases at the J end, and the number of junction bases without a gene match is 6. Counted from cysteine to phenylalanine, this CDR3 has 15 amino acids. The DNA shown is the 45-base CDR3, in frame from base 1. Preparation of the library involved the immunoSEQ multiplex PCR assay. TCRdb carries this immuneACCESS record with in-frame sequences only. Its versions omit some clonotypes, under half of them owing to an unresolved V gene in the studies checked, with the rest unexplained. The sample profile shows under 75,000 clones; about 90% of them were found once. The top ten clones comprise over 1.2% of the sample.

The sample in question was peripheral blood, obtained in the third trimester of pregnancy. The clonotype originates from a female donor in good health, enrolled as a control in a pregnancy study. The rearranged chain carries TRBV5-6 and TRBJ1-5; 9 central nucleotides agree with TRBD1. Here the CDR3 is given as CASSRTGDFNQPQHF. Read as DNA, the sequence is TGTGCCAGCAGCCGGACAGGGGATTTTAATCAGCCCCAGCATTTT.